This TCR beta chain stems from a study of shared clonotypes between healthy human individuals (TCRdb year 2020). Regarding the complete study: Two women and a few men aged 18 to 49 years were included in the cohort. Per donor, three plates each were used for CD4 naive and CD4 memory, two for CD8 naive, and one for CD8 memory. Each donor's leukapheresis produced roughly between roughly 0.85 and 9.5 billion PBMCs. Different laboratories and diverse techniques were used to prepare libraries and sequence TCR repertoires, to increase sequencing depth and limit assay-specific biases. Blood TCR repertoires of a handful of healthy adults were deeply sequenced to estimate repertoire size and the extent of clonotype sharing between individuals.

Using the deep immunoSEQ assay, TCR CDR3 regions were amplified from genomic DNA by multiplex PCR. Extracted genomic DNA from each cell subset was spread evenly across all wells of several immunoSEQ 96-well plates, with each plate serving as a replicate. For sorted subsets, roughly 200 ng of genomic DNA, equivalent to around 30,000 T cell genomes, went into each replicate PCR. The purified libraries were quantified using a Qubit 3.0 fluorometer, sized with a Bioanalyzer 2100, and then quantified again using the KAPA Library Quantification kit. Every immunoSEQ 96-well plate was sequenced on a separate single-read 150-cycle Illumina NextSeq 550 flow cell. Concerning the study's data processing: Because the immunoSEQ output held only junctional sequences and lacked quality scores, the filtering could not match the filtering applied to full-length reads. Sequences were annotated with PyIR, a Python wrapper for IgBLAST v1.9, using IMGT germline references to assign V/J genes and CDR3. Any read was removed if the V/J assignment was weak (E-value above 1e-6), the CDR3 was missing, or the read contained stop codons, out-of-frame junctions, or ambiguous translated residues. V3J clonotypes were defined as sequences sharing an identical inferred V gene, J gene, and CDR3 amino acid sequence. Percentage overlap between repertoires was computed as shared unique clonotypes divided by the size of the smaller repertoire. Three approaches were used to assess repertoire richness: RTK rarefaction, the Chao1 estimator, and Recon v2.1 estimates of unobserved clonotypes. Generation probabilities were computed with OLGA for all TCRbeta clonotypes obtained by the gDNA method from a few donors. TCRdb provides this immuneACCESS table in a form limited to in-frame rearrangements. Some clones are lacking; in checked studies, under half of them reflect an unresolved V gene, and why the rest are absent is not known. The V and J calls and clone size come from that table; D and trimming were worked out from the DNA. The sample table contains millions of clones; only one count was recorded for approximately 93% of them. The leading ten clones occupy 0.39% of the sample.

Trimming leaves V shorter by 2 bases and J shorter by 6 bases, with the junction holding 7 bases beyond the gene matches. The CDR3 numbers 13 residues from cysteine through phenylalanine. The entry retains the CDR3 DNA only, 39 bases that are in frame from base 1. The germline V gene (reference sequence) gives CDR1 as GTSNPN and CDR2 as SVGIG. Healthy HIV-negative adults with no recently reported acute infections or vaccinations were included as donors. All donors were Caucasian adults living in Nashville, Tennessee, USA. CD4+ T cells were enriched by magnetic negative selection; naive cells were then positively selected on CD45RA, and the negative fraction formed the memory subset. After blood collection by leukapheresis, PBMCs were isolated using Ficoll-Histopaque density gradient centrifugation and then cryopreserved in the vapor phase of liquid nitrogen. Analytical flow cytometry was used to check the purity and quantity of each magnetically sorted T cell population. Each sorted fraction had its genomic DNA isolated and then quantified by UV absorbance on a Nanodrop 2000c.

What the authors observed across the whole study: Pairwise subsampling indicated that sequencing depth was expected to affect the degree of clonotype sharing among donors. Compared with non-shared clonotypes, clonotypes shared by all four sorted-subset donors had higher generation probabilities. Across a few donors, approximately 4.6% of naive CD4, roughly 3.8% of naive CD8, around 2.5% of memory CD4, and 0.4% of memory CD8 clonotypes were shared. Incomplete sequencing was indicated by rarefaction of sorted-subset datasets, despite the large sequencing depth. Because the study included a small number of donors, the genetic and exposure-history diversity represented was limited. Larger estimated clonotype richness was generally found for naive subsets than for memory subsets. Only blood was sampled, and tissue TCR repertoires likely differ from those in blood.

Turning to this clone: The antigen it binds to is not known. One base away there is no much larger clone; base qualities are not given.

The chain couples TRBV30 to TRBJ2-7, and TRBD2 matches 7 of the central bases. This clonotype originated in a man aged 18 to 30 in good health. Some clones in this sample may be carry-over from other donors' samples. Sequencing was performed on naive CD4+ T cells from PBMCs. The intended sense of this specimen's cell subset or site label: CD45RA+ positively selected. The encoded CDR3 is CAWSRSSGGEQYF. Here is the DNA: TGTGCCTGGAGTCGAAGCTCGGGAGGCGAGCAGTACTTC. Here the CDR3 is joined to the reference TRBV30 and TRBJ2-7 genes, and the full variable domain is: SQTIHQWPATLVQPVGSPLSLECTVEGTSNPNLYWYRQAAGRGLQLLFYSVGIGQISSEVPQNLSASRPQDRQFILSSKKLLLSDSGFYLCAWSRSSGGEQYFGPGTRLTVT.